The next 13 T cell receptor beta chains were all read from a single sample in a study of beta chain features in type 1 diabetes. Study-wide findings and caveats: Within each of all four CD4+ subsets, Type 1 diabetes patients had TCRB CDR3s that were moderately but significantly shorter.

The antigens of these receptors remain unknown. Every isolated RNA sample was fully reverse transcribed, so sequencing captured expressed TCRB transcripts. The data were produced by immunoSEQ multiplex PCR, yet TCRdb's version contains in-frame clones alone and is incomplete. Of about 160,000 clones listed, roughly 65% are singletons. The sample taken for sequencing was naive CD4+ T cells from blood. These receptors were taken from a man aged 25 to 45 with type 1 diabetes.

The chain has TRBV9 and TRBJ2-1; 7 bases are shared with TRBD1. V lost 5 bases to trimming and J lost 8 bases; unmatched junction nucleotides: 16. The CDR3 is 16 residues long. CDR1 is SGDLS, CDR2 YYNGEE, per germline. As DNA, the CDR3 is TGTGCCAGCAGACCAACAGGGACAGCATTCGGCGATGAGCAGTTCTTC. Amino acid sequence: CASRPTGTAFGDEQFF.

The chain recombines TRBV7-9 with TRBJ2-7; D perhaps matches TRBD1 (6 bases). Germline lookup yields CDR1 SEHNR and CDR2 FQNEAQ (reference sequence). Trimming cost V 4 bases and J 3 bases, with 10 bases left between them. CDR3 length: 13 amino acids. The CDR3 here is CASSSGQSYEQYF. CDR3 DNA sequence: TGTGCCAGCAGCTCCGGACAGAGCTACGAGCAGTACTTC.

This clone was seen only a few times. V gene TRBV7-6 combines with J gene TRBJ2-1; the match to TRBD1 covers 7 bases. J lost 6 bases, V lost 5 bases, and 7 bases had no gene match. CDR3 length equals 14 residues. In germline, CDR1 is SGHVS, CDR2 FNYEAQ. The CDR3 bases are TGTGCCAGCAGCCGCGACAGGGAGACCAATGAGCAGTTCTTC. It yields the protein CASSRDRETNEQFF.

The V and J genes are TRBV9 and TRBJ2-3, with D maybe TRBD1 (5 bases). The ends were cut back, 3 bases at V and 5 bases at J, with 13 bases in the middle. CDR3 length: 14 amino acids. CDR1 and CDR2 from the germline V gene are SGDLS and YYNGEE. CDR3 protein: CASSAQGPQDTQYF. CDR3 sequence (DNA): TGTGCCAGCAGCGCGCAGGGTCCTCAAGATACGCAGTATTTT.

V is TRBV14 and J is TRBJ2-3; D is unclear. The CDR3 totals 15 residues. Germline CDR1 SGHDN, CDR2 FVKESK. The V gene lost 0 bases and the J gene lost 3 bases, with 10 bases spanning the gap. CDR3 region: CASSQEVPRTDTQYF. The CDR3 nucleotides are TGTGCCAGCAGCCAAGAGGTCCCCCGGACAGATACGCAGTATTTT.

CDR3 sequence reads: CASRRGADEAFF. The DNA of the CDR3 is TGTGCCAGCAGACGAGGGGCGGATGAAGCTTTCTTT. The chain recombines TRBV7-9 with TRBJ1-1; perhaps TRBD1 as D (5 bases). Germline V gene sequence: CDR1 SEHNR, CDR2 FQNEAQ (reference sequence). The CDR3 contains 12 residues. V was cut by 6 bases and J by 7 bases, with 12 bases left in between.

The rearrangement links TRBV7-9 to TRBJ2-3; possibly TRBD1 or TRBD2 for D (5 bases each). CDR3 length: 15 amino acids. Germline loops: CDR1 SEHNR, CDR2 FQNEAQ (reference sequence). The V end was cut by 6 bases, the J end by 0 bases, with 13 bases between. For the CDR3, the DNA is TGTGCCAGCAGTCCCGGGACGGTGAGCACAGATACGCAGTATTTT. Translated: CASSPGTVSTDTQYF.

The CDR3 is CASRTSNQPQHF. The CDR3, as DNA: TGTGCCAGCAGGACAAGCAATCAGCCCCAGCATTTT. The chain links TRBV28 to TRBJ1-5, with D uncertain. Germline assignment: CDR1 MDHEN and CDR2 SYDVKM. Trimming removed 6 bases from V and 1 base from J, with 4 bases in between. The CDR3 length is 12 residues.

About this clone itself: The sample contains more than one DNA sequence encoding this CDR3. The V call is TRBV11-2, the J call TRBJ2-3; D is ambiguous. The CDR3 extends over 14 amino acids. The germline V and J ends were trimmed by 1 base and 0 bases, with 5 bases remaining between them. The V gene's germline CDR1 is SGHAT and CDR2 FQNNGV. The CDR3 bases are TGTGCCAGCAGCTTAGGAGGTAGCACAGATACGCAGTATTTT. Translating gives CASSLGGSTDTQYF.

This clone was observed a few times. The chain links TRBV25-1 to TRBJ1-2; D is unresolved. This CDR3 spans 14 amino acids. Trimming took off 3 bases at V and 2 bases at J, with 10 bases between the two ends. The germline CDR1 and CDR2 sequences are MGHDK and SYGVNS. CDR3 loop: CASSESGPNYGYTF. The CDR3, as DNA: TGTGCCAGCAGTGAGTCTGGACCAAACTATGGCTACACCTTC.

The rearrangement uses TRBV30 and TRBJ2-3; D is uncertain. This CDR3 comprises 13 residues. V lost 5 bases, J lost 4 bases, and 13 bases lay in between. Germline CDR1 is GTSNPN and CDR2 is SVGIG (reference sequence). CDR3 nucleotides: TGTGCCTGGCAAGGCAGGTCGCCAGATACGCAGTATTTT. Amino acids: CAWQGRSPDTQYF.

The V call is TRBV19, the J call TRBJ2-4; a possible D gene is TRBD2 (6 bases). Deletions cut 5 bases from V and 8 bases from J, with 16 bases between. Germline CDR1 reads LNHDA; CDR2 reads SQIVND (reference sequence). This CDR3 spans 14 amino acids. The CDR3 region is CASSARRESDIQYF. CDR3 in DNA: TGTGCCAGTAGTGCAAGGAGGGAGAGTGACATTCAGTACTTC.

Worth noting for this clone: Other nucleotide sequences in the sample specify the same CDR3. V and J are TRBV30 and TRBJ1-1; unclear D gene. CDR3 length equals 13 residues. Trimming removed 0 bases at V and 1 base at J, with 6 bases between. The V gene's germline CDR1 is GTSNPN and CDR2 SVGIG (reference sequence). CDR3: CAWSVGKNTEAFF. The DNA of the CDR3 is TGTGCCTGGAGTGTAGGGAAGAACACTGAAGCTTTCTTT. The full variable domain, with the rest looked up from reference TRBV30 and TRBJ1-1, is SQTIHQWPATLVQPVGSPLSLECTVEGTSNPNLYWYRQAAGRGLQLLFYSVGIGQISSEVPQNLSASRPQDRQFILSSKKLLLSDSGFYLCAWSVGKNTEAFFGQGTRLTVV.